In its sample, the clone carrying this T cell receptor beta chain was seen a few times. Produced via immunoSEQ multiplex PCR; TCRdb's table is partial and in-frame only. The profile shows 120,000 to 150,000 clones, just under 85% of them singletons. This CDR3 comprises 15 residues. The germline gives CDR1 MNHNY, CDR2 SVGAGI (reference sequence). Trimming cost V 7 bases and J 3 bases, with 19 bases left between them. The sample is drawn from a study of blood T cell repertoires in COVID-19. The sequence derives from a woman in her 40s with active or convalescent COVID-19. The V and J genes are TRBV6-6 and TRBJ2-7; D may be TRBD2 (5 bases). The specimen was peripheral blood. This CDR3 is CASTIDPGLGYEQYF. CDR3 DNA sequence: TGTGCCAGCACCATAGACCCTGGACTTGGCTACGAGCAGTACTTC.